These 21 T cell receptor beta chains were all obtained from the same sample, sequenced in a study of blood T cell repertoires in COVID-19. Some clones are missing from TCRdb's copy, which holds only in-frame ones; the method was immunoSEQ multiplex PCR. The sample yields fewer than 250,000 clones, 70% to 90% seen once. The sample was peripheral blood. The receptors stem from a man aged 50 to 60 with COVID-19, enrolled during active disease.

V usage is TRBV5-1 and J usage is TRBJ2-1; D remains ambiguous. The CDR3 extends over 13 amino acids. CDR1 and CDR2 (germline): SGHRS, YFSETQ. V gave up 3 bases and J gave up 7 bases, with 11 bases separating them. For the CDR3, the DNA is TGCGCCAGCAGCTCGGAAGCTAGGAATGAGCAGTTCTTC. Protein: CASSSEARNEQFF.

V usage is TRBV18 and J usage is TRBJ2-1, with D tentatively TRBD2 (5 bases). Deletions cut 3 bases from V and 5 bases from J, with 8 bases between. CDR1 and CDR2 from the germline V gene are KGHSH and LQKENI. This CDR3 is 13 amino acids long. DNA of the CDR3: TGTGCCAGCTCACCGGGAGCCGACAATGAGCAGTTCTTC. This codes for CASSPGADNEQFF.

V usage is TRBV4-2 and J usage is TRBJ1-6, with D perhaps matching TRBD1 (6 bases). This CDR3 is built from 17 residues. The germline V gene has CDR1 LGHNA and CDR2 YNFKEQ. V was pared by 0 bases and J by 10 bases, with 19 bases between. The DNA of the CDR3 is TGTGCCAGCAGCCAAGAAACAAGGGGGGGATTTGACTCACCCCTCCACTTT. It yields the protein CASSQETRGGFDSPLHF.

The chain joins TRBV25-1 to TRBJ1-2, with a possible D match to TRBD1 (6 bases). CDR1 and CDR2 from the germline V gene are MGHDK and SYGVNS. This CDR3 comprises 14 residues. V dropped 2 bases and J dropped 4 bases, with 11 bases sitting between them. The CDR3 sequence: CASSERDMFYGYTF. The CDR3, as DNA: TGTGCCAGCAGTGAAAGGGACATGTTCTATGGCTACACCTTC.

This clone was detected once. The CDR3 sequence is CASRTGAETGELFF. The CDR3 bases are TGTGCCAGCAGGACAGGTGCAGAGACCGGGGAGCTGTTTTTT. The V and J genes are TRBV21-1 and TRBJ2-2; the table's D call TRBD1 went unverified against the DNA. TRBV21-1 is given as a pseudogene. The CDR3 has 14 residues.

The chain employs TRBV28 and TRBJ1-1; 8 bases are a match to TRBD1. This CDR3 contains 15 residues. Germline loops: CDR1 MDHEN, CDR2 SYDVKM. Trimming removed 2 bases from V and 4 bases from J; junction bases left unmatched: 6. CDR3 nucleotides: TGTGCCAGCAGTTTAGAAGGGACAGGATCCACTGAAGCTTTCTTT. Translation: CASSLEGTGSTEAFF.

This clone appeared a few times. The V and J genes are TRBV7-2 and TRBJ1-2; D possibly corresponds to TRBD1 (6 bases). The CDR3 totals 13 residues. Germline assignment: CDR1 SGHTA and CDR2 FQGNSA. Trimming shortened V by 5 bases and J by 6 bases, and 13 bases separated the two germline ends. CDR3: CASSRSGVDGYTF. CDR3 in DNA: TGTGCCAGCAGCAGATCAGGGGTAGATGGCTACACCTTC.

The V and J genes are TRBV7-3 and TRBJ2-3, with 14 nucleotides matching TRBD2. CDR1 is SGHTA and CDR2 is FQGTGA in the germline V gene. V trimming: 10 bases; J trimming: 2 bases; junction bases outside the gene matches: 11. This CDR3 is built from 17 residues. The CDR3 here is CATDTGLAGVVTDTQYF. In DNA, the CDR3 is TGTGCCACCGACACGGGACTAGCGGGAGTGGTCACAGATACGCAGTATTTT.

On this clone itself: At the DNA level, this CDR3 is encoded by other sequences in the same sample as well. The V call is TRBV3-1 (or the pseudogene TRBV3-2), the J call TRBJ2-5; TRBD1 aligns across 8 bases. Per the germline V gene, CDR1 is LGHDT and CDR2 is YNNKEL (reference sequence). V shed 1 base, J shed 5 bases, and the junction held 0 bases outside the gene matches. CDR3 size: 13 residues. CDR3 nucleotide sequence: TGTGCCAGCAGCCAAGGACAGGGGGAGACCCAGTACTTC. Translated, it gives CASSQGQGETQYF.

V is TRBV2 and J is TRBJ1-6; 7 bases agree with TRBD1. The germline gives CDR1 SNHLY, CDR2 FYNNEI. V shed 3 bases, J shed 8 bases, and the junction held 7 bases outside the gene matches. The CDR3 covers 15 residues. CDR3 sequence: CASSDQGGLDSPLHF. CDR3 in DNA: TGTGCCAGCAGTGACCAGGGGGGTCTAGATTCACCCCTCCACTTT.

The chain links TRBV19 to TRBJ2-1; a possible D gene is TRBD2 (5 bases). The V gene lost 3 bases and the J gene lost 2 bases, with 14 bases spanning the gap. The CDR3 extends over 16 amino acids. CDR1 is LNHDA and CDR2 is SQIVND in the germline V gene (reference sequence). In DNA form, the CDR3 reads TGTGCCAGTAGTATTTTAGGTGGGAGTACCTACAATGAGCAGTTCTTC. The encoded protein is CASSILGGSTYNEQFF.

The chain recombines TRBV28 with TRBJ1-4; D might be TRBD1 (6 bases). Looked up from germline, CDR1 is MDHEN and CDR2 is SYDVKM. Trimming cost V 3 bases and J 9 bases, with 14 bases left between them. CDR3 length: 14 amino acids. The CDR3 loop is CASSFPQTGKKLFF. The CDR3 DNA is TGTGCCAGCAGTTTCCCGCAAACAGGGAAAAAACTGTTTTTT. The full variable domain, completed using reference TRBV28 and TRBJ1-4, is DVKVTQSSRYLVKRTGEKVFLECVQDMDHENMFWYRQDPGLGLRLIYFSYDVKMKEKGDIPEGYSVSREKKERFSLILESASTNQTSMYLCASSFPQTGKKLFFGSGTQLSVL.

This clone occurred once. The CDR3 bases are TGTGCCTGGACAGGGGGCCCCTCTTGGAACACTGAAGCTTTCTTT. Translated: CAWTGGPSWNTEAFF. The rearrangement links TRBV30 to TRBJ1-1; TRBD1 matches at 8 bases. The CDR3 is made up of 15 amino acids. Germline-derived CDR1 and CDR2 are GTSNPN and SVGIG (reference sequence). With 4 bases clipped from V and 1 base from J, the junction kept 8 bases outside the gene matches. Drawing the rest from reference TRBV30 and TRBJ1-1, the complete variable domain is SQTIHQWPATLVQPVGSPLSLECTVEGTSNPNLYWYRQAAGRGLQLLFYSVGIGQISSEVPQNLSASRPQDRQFILSSKKLLLSDSGFYLCAWTGGPSWNTEAFFGQGTRLTVV.

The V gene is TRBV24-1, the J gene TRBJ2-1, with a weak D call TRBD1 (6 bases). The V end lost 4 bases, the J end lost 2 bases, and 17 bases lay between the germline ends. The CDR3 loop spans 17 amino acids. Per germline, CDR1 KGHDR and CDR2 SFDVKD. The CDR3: CATSDPPGRGPYNEQFF. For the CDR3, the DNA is TGTGCCACCAGTGACCCCCCCGGCAGGGGCCCCTACAATGAGCAGTTCTTC.

The CDR3: CASSPLLARGELFF. CDR3 nucleotide sequence: TGTGCCAGCAGCCCCCTTTTGGCGCGGGGGGAGCTGTTTTTT. The V gene is TRBV7-7, the J gene TRBJ2-2; D uncertain. Trimming cost V 5 bases and J 8 bases, with 15 bases left between them. The CDR3 runs 14 residues. The germline CDR1 and CDR2 sequences are SSHAT and FNYEAQ (reference sequence).

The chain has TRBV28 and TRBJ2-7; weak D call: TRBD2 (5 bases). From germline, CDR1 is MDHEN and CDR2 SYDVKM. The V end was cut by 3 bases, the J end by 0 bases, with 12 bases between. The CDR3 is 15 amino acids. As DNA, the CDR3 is TGTGCCAGCAGTTTCATGGGAGACAACTCCTACGAGCAGTACTTC. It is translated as CASSFMGDNSYEQYF. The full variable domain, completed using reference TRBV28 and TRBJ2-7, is DVKVTQSSRYLVKRTGEKVFLECVQDMDHENMFWYRQDPGLGLRLIYFSYDVKMKEKGDIPEGYSVSREKKERFSLILESASTNQTSMYLCASSFMGDNSYEQYFGPGTRLTVT.

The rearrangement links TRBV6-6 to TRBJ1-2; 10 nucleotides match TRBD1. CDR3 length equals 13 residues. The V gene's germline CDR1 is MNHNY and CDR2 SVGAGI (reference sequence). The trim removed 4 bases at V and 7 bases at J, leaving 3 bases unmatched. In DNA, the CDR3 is TGTGCCAGCAGTTCCGGACAGGGGGGTGGCTACACCTTC. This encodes CASSSGQGGGYTF.

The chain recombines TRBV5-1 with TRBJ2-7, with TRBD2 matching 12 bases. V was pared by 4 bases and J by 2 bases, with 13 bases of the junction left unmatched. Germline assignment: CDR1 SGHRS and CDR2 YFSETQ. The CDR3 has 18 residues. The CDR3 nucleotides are TGCGCCAGCAGCCTGAAGCTAGCGGGAGGGCTCCTACCCTACGAGCAGTACTTC. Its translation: CASSLKLAGGLLPYEQYF.

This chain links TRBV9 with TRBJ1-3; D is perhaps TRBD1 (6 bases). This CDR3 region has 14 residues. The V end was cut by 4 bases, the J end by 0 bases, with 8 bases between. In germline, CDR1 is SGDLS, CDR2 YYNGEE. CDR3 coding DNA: TGTGCCAGCAGCCAGGGGAGCTCTGGAAACACCATATATTTT. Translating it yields CASSQGSSGNTIYF. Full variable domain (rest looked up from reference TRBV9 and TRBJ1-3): DSGVTQTPKHLITATGQRVTLRCSPRSGDLSVYWYQQSLDQGLQFLIQYYNGEERAKGNILERFSAQQFPDLHSELNLSSLELGDSALYFCASSQGSSGNTIYFGEGSWLTVV.

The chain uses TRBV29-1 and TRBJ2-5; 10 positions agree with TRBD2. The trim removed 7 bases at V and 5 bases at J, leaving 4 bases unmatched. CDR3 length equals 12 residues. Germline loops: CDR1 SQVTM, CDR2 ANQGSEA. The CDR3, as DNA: TGCAGCGCCCTAGCGGGAGAGGAGACCCAGTACTTC. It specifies CSALAGEETQYF.

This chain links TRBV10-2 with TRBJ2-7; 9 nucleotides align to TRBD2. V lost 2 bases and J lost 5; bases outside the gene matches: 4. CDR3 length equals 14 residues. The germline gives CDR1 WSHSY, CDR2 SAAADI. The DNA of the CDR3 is TGCGCCAGCAGTGAGGGGTCTAGCGGGGACGAGCAGTACTTC. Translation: CASSEGSSGDEQYF.